A selection of T cell receptor beta chains follows, all from one sample in a study of Graves' ophthalmopathy and Graves' hyperthyroidism. TCRdb redid the calling of the multiplex PCR reads with MiXCR, one entry per CDR3 protein. The table includes around 1.1 million distinct CDR3 sequences, 36% detected once. Sequenced sample: peripheral blood or thyroid tissue (not recorded which). These receptor sequences come from an adult man with Graves' hyperthyroidism. The CDR3 runs from the conserved cysteine through the conserved F or W. Each record gives: D gene, J gene, V gene, clone size, CDR3 DNA, CDR3 protein. The D gene is left open where the match is weak. Clone size is stated in some rows and not others, as once, few, many or a class when expanded.

D: .
J: TRBJ1-1
V: TRBV19
size: .
DNA: TGTGCCAGTAGTATAAAGTGGGCTCGGCCGAACACTGAAGCTTTCTTT
CDR3: CASSIKWARPNTEAFF

D: TRBD1
J: TRBJ2-7
V: TRBV29-1
size: .
DNA: TGCAGCGTAACAGGGGGAACAGTGTACGAGCAGTACTTC
CDR3: CSVTGGTVYEQYF

D: TRBD1
J: TRBJ1-1
V: TRBV7-9
size: many
DNA: TGTGCCAGCAGACCGACCGGGACAGGGGGCTCGGCTGAAGCTTTCTTT
CDR3: CASRPTGTGGSAEAFF

D: .
J: TRBJ1-2
V: TRBV10-2
size: .
DNA: TGCGCCAGCAGTGAGCCGGACAGTCTTGGCAATCGGTATGGCTACACCTTC
CDR3: CASSEPDSLGNRYGYTF

D: TRBD1
J: TRBJ2-2
V: TRBV6-5
size: .
DNA: TGTGCCAGCAGTGATTTGACCGGGACAGGGGGAATCGGGGAGCTGTTTTTT
CDR3: CASSDLTGTGGIGELFF

D: .
J: TRBJ2-6
V: TRBV4-3
size: .
DNA: TGCGCCAGCAGCCAGGCCTTAGACAGATCCTCTGGGGCCAACGTCCTGACTTTC
CDR3: CASSQALDRSSGANVLTF

D: TRBD1
J: TRBJ2-2
V: TRBV5-1
size: .
DNA: TGCGCCAGCAACACCATTGGACAGGGGCACGGGGAGCTGTTTTTT
CDR3: CASNTIGQGHGELFF

D: .
J: TRBJ2-3
V: TRBV24-1
size: .
DNA: TGTGCCACCAGTGACGCGACAACTAGCACAGATACGCAGTATTTT
CDR3: CATSDATTSTDTQYF

D: TRBD2
J: TRBJ2-2
V: TRBV6-5
size: few
DNA: TGTGCCAGCAGGGCGGGACTAACAAACACCGGGGAGCTGTTTTTT
CDR3: CASRAGLTNTGELFF

D: .
J: TRBJ1-1
V: TRBV25-1
size: .
DNA: TGTGCCAGCAGTGAAGGTGCGTGGGATGGCACTGAAGCTTTCTTT
CDR3: CASSEGAWDGTEAFF

D: .
J: TRBJ1-5
V: TRBV15
size: once
DNA: TGTGCCACCAGCAGTTTCGACAATCAGCCCCAGCATTTT
CDR3: CATSSFDNQPQHF

D: TRBD1
J: TRBJ1-5
V: TRBV7-9
size: many
DNA: TGTGCCAGCAGCACGGGACAGAATAGCAATCAGCCCCAGCATTTT
CDR3: CASSTGQNSNQPQHF

D: .
J: TRBJ1-2
V: TRBV7-2
size: many
DNA: TGTGCCAGCAGCCAGGACGGGTTCTATGGCTACACCTTC
CDR3: CASSQDGFYGYTF

D: .
J: TRBJ1-4
V: TRBV10-2
size: .
DNA: TGCGCCAGCAGTGAGGACGGCAGGGGAGGGGAAAAACTGTTTTTT
CDR3: CASSEDGRGGEKLFF

D: .
J: TRBJ1-1
V: TRBV14
size: many
DNA: TGTGCCAGCAGCCCCGTCGGCAGCTACACTGAAGCTTTCTTT
CDR3: CASSPVGSYTEAFF

D: .
J: TRBJ2-7
V: TRBV5-1
size: few
DNA: TGCGCCAGCAGCTTGTATGGGAACTACGAGCAGTACTTC
CDR3: CASSLYGNYEQYF

D: .
J: TRBJ2-7
V: TRBV4-3
size: few
DNA: TGCGCCAGCAGCCAAGGCTGGGGCTACGAGCAGTACTTC
CDR3: CASSQGWGYEQYF

D: .
J: TRBJ1-5
V: TRBV4-1
size: few
DNA: TGCGCCAGCAGCCAAGATCCGGGGAGTCAGCAGCCCCAGCATTTT
CDR3: CASSQDPGSQQPQHF

D: .
J: TRBJ1-2
V: TRBV25-1
size: .
DNA: .
CDR3: CASSIYLCSVRAADGYTF

D: .
J: TRBJ2-5
V: TRBV19
size: many
DNA: TGTGCCAGTAGTATCGTGCGTTCCGGGTTAGAGACCCAGTACTTC
CDR3: CASSIVRSGLETQYF

D: .
J: TRBJ1-2
V: TRBV29-1
size: many
DNA: TGCAGCGCCTTTGTGGCCGGGGGCCCTGGCTACACCTTC
CDR3: CSAFVAGGPGYTF

D: .
J: TRBJ1-5
V: TRBV19
size: many
DNA: TGTGCCAGTAGTATATCGGAGAATCAGCCCCAGCATTTT
CDR3: CASSISENQPQHF

D: .
J: TRBJ1-3
V: TRBV7-8
size: .
DNA: TGTGCCAGCAGCTCGATTCCGGGACAAGGAAACACCATATATTTT
CDR3: CASSSIPGQGNTIYF

D: .
J: TRBJ2-5
V: TRBV11-2
size: many
DNA: TGTGCCAGCAGCTTACACCCACGGGGGGAGACCCAGTACTTC
CDR3: CASSLHPRGETQYF

D: .
J: TRBJ2-2
V: TRBV9
size: .
DNA: TGTGCCAGCAGCGCCCAGGACGGCAGAACCGGGGAGCTGTTTTTT
CDR3: CASSAQDGRTGELFF

D: .
J: TRBJ2-7
V: TRBV14
size: many
DNA: TGCGCCAGCAGCCAAGACCACTACGAGCAGTACTTC
CDR3: CASSQDHYEQYF

D: TRBD1
J: TRBJ2-7
V: TRBV20-1
size: .
DNA: TGCAGCACGGACAGGGGCTACGAGCAGTACTTC
CDR3: CSTDRGYEQYF

D: .
J: TRBJ1-4
V: TRBV29-1
size: many
DNA: TGCAGCGTTGAAGATACGGGAGGGATCGAAAAACTGTTTTTT
CDR3: CSVEDTGGIEKLFF

D: .
J: TRBJ1-3
V: TRBV12-3/TRBV12-4
size: many
DNA: TGTGCCAGCAGACAAAGACAGGTTTCGACTGGAAACACCATATATTTT
CDR3: CASRQRQVSTGNTIYF

D: TRBD1
J: TRBJ1-6
V: TRBV7-6
size: many
DNA: TGTGCCAGCAGCAGTGGGACAGTTAGAATCGATTCACCCCTCCACTTT
CDR3: CASSSGTVRIDSPLHF

D: .
J: TRBJ2-5
V: TRBV7-8
size: .
DNA: TGTGCCAGCAGCTTAACGCAGGGAAAGCTTTCGACCCAGTACTTC
CDR3: CASSLTQGKLSTQYF

D: .
J: TRBJ2-7
V: TRBV7-2
size: .
DNA: TGTGCCAGCAGCTTAGATCAAGTTGCGGAGTCCGAGCAGTACTTC
CDR3: CASSLDQVAESEQYF

D: .
J: TRBJ2-1
V: TRBV7-9
size: few
DNA: TGTGCCAGCAGCTTAAGTTTTTCGGTAGCGGAGAAAAATGAGCAGTTCTTC
CDR3: CASSLSFSVAEKNEQFF

D: .
J: TRBJ1-2
V: TRBV19
size: .
DNA: TGTGCCAGTAGTAAGCGGGGTATCTATGGCTACACCTTC
CDR3: CASSKRGIYGYTF

D: TRBD2
J: TRBJ2-5
V: TRBV20-1
size: .
DNA: TGCAGTGCAATAGCGGGAGGGCCTGTGGAGACCCAGTACTTC
CDR3: CSAIAGGPVETQYF

D: .
J: TRBJ1-1
V: TRBV30
size: .
DNA: TGTGCCTCGCAGGGAGAATCTAAGGAAGCTCTCTTT
CDR3: CASQGESKEALF

D: TRBD2
J: TRBJ2-7
V: TRBV20-1
size: many
DNA: TGCAGTGCTGGGGGACTAGCGGGCCTCTCCTACGAGCAGTACTTC
CDR3: CSAGGLAGLSYEQYF

D: TRBD1
J: TRBJ2-7
V: TRBV12-3/TRBV12-4
size: few
DNA: TGTGCCAGCAGGCCTGGACAGGTTACTCACGAGCAGTACTTC
CDR3: CASRPGQVTHEQYF

D: .
J: TRBJ2-5
V: TRBV4-1
size: .
DNA: TGCGCCAGCAGCCAAGGGTGGAGGGTGGAGACCCAGTACTTC
CDR3: CASSQGWRVETQYF

D: TRBD1
J: TRBJ1-5
V: TRBV19
size: many
DNA: TGTGCCAGTATCGGACGGACAGGCCCTAATCAGCCCCAGCATTTT
CDR3: CASIGRTGPNQPQHF

D: TRBD1
J: TRBJ1-1
V: TRBV7-9
size: many
DNA: TGTGCCAGCAGCCACCGGGACAGGGGATCTGAAGCTTTCTTT
CDR3: CASSHRDRGSEAFF

D: TRBD2
J: TRBJ2-7
V: TRBV6-1
size: .
DNA: TGTGCCAGCAGTGCCACTAGCGGATACTCCTACGAGCAGTACTTC
CDR3: CASSATSGYSYEQYF